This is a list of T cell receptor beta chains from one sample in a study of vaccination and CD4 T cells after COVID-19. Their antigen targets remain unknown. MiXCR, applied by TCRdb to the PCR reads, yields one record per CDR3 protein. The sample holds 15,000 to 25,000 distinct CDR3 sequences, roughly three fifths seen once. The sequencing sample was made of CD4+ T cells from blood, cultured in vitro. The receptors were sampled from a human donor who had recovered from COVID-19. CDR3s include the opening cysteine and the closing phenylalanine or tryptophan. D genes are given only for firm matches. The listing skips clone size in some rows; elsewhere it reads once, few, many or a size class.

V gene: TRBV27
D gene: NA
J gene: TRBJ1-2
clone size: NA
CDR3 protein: CASSLNPQGNGYTF
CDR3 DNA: TGTGCCAGCAGTTTAAATCCCCAGGGTAATGGCTACACCTTC

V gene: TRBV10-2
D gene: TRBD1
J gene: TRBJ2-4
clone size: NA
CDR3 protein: CASRVTGTEAKNIQYF
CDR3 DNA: TGCGCCAGCAGGGTGACCGGGACAGAAGCCAAAAACATTCAGTACTTC

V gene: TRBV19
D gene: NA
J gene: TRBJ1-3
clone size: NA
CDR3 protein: CASSSSVEGGNTIYF
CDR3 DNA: TGTGCCAGTAGTTCAAGCGTCGAAGGTGGAAACACCATATATTTT

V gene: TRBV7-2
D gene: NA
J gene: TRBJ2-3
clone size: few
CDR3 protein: CATAAGPTDTQYF
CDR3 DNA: TGTGCCACCGCCGCGGGCCCCACAGATACGCAGTATTTT

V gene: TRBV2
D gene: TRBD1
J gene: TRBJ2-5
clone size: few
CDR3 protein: CASRGQQETQYF
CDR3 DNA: TGTGCCAGCAGGGGACAGCAAGAGACCCAGTACTTC

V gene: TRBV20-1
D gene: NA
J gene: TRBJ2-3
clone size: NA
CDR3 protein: CSARGGLPTDTQYF
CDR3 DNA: TGCAGTGCGAGGGGGGGACTACCGACAGATACGCAGTATTTT

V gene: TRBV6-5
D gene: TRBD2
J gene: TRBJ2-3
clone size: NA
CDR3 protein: CASSYSGTSGRGTQYF
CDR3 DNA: TGTGCCAGCAGTTACTCGGGGACTAGCGGGAGAGGTACGCAGTATTTT

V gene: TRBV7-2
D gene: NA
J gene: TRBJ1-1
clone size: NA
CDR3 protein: CASSRLWNTEAFF
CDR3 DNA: TGTGCCAGCAGTCGTTTGTGGAACACTGAAGCTTTCTTT

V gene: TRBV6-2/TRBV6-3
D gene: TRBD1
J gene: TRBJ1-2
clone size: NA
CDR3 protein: CASSQDRDYGYTF
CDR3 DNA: TGTGCCAGCAGTCAGGACAGGGACTATGGCTACACCTTC

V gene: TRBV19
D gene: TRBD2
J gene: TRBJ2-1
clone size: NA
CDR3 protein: CASSTTGLAYNEQFF
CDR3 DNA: TGTGCCAGTAGCACCACGGGACTAGCGTACAATGAGCAGTTCTTC

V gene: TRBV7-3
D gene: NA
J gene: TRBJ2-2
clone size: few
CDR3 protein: CASSLASAGTPGELFF
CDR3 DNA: TGTGCCAGCAGCTTAGCCTCCGCGGGAACCCCCGGGGAGCTGTTTTTT

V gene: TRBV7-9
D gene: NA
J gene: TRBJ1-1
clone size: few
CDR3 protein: CASSHQGQNTEAFF
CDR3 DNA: TGTGCCAGCAGCCACCAAGGACAGAACACTGAAGCTTTCTTT

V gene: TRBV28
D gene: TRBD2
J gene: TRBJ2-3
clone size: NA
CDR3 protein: CASTGTSGYTDTQYF
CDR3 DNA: TGTGCCAGCACCGGGACTAGCGGGTACACAGACACGCAGTATTTT

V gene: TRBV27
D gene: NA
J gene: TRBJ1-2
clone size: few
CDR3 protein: CASSLSASNYGYTF
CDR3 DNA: TGTGCCAGCAGTTTATCGGCCAGTAACTATGGCTACACCTTC

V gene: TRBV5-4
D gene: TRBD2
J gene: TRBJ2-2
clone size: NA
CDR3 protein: CASSSGRLAGNTGELFF
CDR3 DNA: TGTGCCAGCAGCTCAGGACGACTAGCGGGTAACACCGGGGAGCTGTTTTTT

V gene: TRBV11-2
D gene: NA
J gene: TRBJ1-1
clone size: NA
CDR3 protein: CASSLDRGGIGYTEAFF
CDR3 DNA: TGTGCCAGCAGCTTAGATCGTGGGGGCATTGGGTACACTGAAGCTTTCTTT

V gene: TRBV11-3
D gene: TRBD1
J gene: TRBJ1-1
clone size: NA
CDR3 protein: CASSLDGTGGKTEAFF
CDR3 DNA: TGTGCCAGCAGCTTAGATGGGACAGGGGGAAAGACTGAAGCTTTCTTT

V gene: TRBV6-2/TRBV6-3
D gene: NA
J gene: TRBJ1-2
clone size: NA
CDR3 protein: CASRDSLGERNYGYTF
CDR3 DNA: TGTGCCAGCAGGGACTCTCTTGGCGAGCGTAACTATGGCTACACCTTC

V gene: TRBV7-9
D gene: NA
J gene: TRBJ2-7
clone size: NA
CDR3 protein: CASSRLGDRSYEQYF
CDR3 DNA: TGTGCCAGCAGCCGTCTCGGGGACCGCTCCTACGAGCAGTACTTC

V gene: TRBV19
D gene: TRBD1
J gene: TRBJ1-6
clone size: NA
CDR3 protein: CASSTRQGRSYNSPLHF
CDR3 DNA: TGTGCCAGTAGTACGAGACAGGGTAGATCCTATAATTCACCCCTCCACTTT

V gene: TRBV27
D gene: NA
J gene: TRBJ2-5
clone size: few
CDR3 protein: CASSLPGTPSTQYF
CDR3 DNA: TGTGCCAGCAGTTTACCCGGGACGCCGAGCACCCAGTACTTC

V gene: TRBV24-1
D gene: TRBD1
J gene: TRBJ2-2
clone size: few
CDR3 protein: CATSGGTDNTGELFF
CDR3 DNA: TGTGCCACCAGTGGGGGGACAGACAACACCGGGGAGCTGTTTTTT

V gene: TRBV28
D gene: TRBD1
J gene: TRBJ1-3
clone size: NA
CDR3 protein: CASSRQGLDSGNTIYF
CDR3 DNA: TGTGCCAGCAGTCGACAGGGGCTCGACTCTGGAAACACCATATATTTT

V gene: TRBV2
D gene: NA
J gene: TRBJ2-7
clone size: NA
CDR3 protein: CASGGAGTLISGYEQYF
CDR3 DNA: TGTGCCAGCGGGGGGGCAGGGACCCTCATATCGGGTTACGAGCAGTACTTC

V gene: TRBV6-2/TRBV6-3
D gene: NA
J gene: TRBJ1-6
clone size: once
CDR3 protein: CASSSHFLVVVNSPLHF
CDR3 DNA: TGTGCCAGCAGCTCCCACTTCCTAGTAGTGGTGAATTCACCCCTCCACTTT

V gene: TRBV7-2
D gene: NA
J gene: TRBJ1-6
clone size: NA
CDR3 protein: CASSQDRLSYNSPLHF
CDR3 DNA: TGTGCCAGCAGCCAAGACAGGCTTTCCTATAATTCACCCCTCCACTTT

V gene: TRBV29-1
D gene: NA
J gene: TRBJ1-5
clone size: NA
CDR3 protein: CSVGSGSLNQPQHF
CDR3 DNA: TGCAGCGTTGGTTCAGGCTCCCTCAATCAGCCCCAGCATTTT

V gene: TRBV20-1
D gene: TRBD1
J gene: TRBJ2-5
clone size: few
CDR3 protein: CSRAGTVYETQYF
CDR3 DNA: TGCAGTCGCGCCGGGACAGTATACGAGACCCAGTACTTC

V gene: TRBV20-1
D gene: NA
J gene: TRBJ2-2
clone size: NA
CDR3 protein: CSARADPSPGTGELFF
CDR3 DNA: TGCAGTGCTAGAGCTGATCCCAGTCCGGGCACCGGGGAGCTGTTTTTT

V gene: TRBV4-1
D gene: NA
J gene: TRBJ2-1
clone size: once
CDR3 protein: CASSQVRNEQFF
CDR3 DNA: TGCGCCAGCAGCCAAGTCCGGAATGAGCAGTTCTTC

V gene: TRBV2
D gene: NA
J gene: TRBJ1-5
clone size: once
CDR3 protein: CASRTDRGGYSNQPQHF
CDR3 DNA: TGTGCCAGCAGAACGGACCGGGGGGGCTATTCTAATCAGCCCCAGCATTTT

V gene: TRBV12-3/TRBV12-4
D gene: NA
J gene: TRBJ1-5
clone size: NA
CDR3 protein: CDSSLALRTPQHF
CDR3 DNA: TGTGACAGCAGTTTAGCGCTAAGGACACCCCAGCATTTT

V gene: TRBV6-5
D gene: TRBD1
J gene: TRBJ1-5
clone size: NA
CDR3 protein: CASSFPTGAKGQPQHF
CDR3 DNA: TGTGCCAGCAGTTTCCCGACAGGGGCGAAAGGTCAGCCCCAGCATTTT

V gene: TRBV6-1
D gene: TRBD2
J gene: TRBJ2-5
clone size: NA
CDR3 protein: CASNQLAGQETQYF
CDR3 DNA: TGTGCCAGCAACCAACTAGCGGGGCAAGAGACCCAGTACTTC

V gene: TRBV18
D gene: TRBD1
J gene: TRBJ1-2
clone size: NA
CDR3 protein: CASSPGTGLNYGYTF
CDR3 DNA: TGCGCCAGCTCACCAGGGACAGGGTTGAACTATGGCTACACCTTC

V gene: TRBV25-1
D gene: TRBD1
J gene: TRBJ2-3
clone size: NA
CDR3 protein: CASRQGGTDTQYF
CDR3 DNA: TGTGCCAGCCGACAGGGAGGCACAGATACGCAGTATTTT

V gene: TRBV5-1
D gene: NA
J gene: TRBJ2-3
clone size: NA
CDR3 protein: CASSLDSFTDTQYF
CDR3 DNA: TGCGCCAGCAGCTTAGACAGTTTCACAGATACGCAGTATTTT

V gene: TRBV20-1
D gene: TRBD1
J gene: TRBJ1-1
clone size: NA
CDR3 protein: CSATGQGGTEAFF
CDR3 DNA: TGCAGTGCCACGGGACAGGGGGGCACTGAAGCTTTCTTT

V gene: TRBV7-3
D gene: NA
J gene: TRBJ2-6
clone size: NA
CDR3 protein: CASSPYKGANVLTF
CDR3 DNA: TGTGCCAGCAGCCCGTACAAGGGGGCCAACGTCCTGACTTTC

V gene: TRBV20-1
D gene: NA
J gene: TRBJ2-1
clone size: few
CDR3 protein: CSASISGLQDEQFF
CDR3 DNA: TGCAGTGCTAGTATTAGCGGCCTACAGGATGAGCAGTTCTTC

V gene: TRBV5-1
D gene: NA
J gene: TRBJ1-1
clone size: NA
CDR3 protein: CASSFVEGSIEAFF
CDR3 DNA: TGCGCCAGCAGCTTTGTTGAGGGGAGTATTGAAGCTTTCTTT

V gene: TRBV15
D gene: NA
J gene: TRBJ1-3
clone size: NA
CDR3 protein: CATSSRETGNTIYF
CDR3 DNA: TGTGCCACCAGTTCCCGGGAGACAGGAAACACCATATATTTT

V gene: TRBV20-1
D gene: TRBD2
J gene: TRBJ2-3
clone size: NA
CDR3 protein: CSAWGGTDTQYF
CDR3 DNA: TGCAGTGCTTGGGGGGGGACAGATACGCAGTATTTT

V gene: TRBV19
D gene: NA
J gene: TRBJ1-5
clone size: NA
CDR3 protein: CASSQDGGVNQPQHF
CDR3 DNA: TGTGCCAGTAGCCAAGACGGCGGGGTCAATCAGCCCCAGCATTTT

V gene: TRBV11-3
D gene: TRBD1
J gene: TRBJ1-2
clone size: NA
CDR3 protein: CASSTGEEDGYTF
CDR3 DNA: TGTGCCAGCTCTACAGGGGAGGAGGATGGCTACACCTTC